This TCR beta chain was recorded in a study of a mutant IDH1 vaccine in newly diagnosed glioma. As for the study in general: Previous care, which was radiotherapy, temozolomide, or both, most often involved both. The study's findings and limits: Apparently unrelated to pseudoprogression were changes in the top peripheral T cell clonotypes.

For this clone: Its matching antigen is unknown.

Trimming shortened V by 3 bases and J by 10 bases, and 14 bases separated the two germline ends. The germline V gene encodes CDR1 LNHDA and CDR2 SQIVND (reference sequence). CDR3 length: 13 residues. Time point specified: baseline, week 1 (first vaccination visit). As to treatment: pre-vaccination baseline after standard-of-care therapy. In every donor, the tumor was a new WHO grade 3 or 4 IDH1-mutant, ATRX-lost astrocytoma. The data were produced by immunoSEQ multiplex PCR, yet TCRdb's version contains in-frame clones alone and is incomplete. This sample has under 80,000 clones, with approximately 86% found just once.

The source is a man aged 30-40 years with glioma. The gene calls are TRBV19 and TRBJ2-3; D not certain. Material: PBMCs, obtained from a glioma patient treated with radiotherapy, temozolomide or both. CDR3 in amino acids: CASSIEGAVSQYF. The DNA of the CDR3 is TGTGCCAGTAGTATTGAAGGTGCAGTCTCGCAGTATTTT.